This TCR beta chain was profiled in a study of blood T cells in healthy people across ages. This clonotype was observed a few times. Its specificity is unknown. Alongside a J-beta primer mix, a sample-barcoded 5' primer served in a second PCR lasting about 7 to 11 cycles. TCRdb reprocessed the 5' RACE reads via MiXCR and lists one record per CDR3 protein. Of over a million distinct CDR3 sequences listed, under 45% are singletons. The CDR3 has 14 amino acids. Germline values: CDR1 SQVTM, CDR2 ANQGSEA. With 3 bases removed from V and 0 bases from J, the gap between germline ends came to 11 bases. Total RNA, at least 6 micrograms per sample, came from PBMCs. Overall study findings and caveats: Older age coincided with a roughly linear decline in TCR beta diversity per million T cells. Fewer expanded clones and more diversity marked long-lived versus aged donors.

This receptor was identified in a woman aged 60-75 years in good health. V is TRBV29-1 and J is TRBJ2-5; possibly TRBD2 for D (6 bases). The sample taken for sequencing was blood. CDR3 bases: TGCAGCGTTGATGGTAGCGGCAACCAAGAGACCCAGTACTTC. Protein: CSVDGSGNQETQYF. The full variable domain, completed using reference TRBV29-1 and TRBJ2-5, is SAVISQKPSRDICQRGTSLTIQCQVDSQVTMMFWYRQQPGQSLTLIATANQGSEATYESGFVIDKFPISRPNLTFSTLTVSNMSPEDSSIYLCSVDGSGNQETQYFGPGTRLLVL.